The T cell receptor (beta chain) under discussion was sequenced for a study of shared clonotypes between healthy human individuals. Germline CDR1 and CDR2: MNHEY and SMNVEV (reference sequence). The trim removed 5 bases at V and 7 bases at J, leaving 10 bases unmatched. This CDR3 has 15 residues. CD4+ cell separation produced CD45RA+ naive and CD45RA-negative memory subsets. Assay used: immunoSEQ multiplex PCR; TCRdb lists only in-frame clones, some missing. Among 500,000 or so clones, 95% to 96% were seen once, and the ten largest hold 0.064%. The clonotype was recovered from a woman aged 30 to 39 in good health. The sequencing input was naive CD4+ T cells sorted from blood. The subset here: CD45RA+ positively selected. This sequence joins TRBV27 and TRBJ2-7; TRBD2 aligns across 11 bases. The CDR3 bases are TGTGCCAGCAGTACATTTTTAGCGGGAGGGCCTGAGCAGTACTTC. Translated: CASSTFLAGGPEQYF.